This T cell receptor beta chain appears in the sequencing data of a study of T cells in Graves' hyperthyroidism and ophthalmopathy. This clonotype was found many times. TCR beta CDR3 regions were amplified from RNA transcripts. When the TCR CDR3 underwent first-round RT-PCR, the HTBI primer set was used. A single record per CDR3 protein comes from TCRdb applying MiXCR to the multiplex PCR reads. Of roughly 530,000 distinct CDR3 sequences in the sample, approximately 17% were seen once. The sequence derives from a woman aged 18-29 years with Graves' ophthalmopathy. Sequenced input: blood.

The CDR3 sequence is CASSSGTGGGKLFF. The CDR3 nucleotides read TGTGCCAGCAGCTCCGGGACAGGGGGCGGAAAACTGTTTTTT. The V and J genes are TRBV7-9 and TRBJ1-4; 12 bases are shared with TRBD1. Germline CDR1 and CDR2: SEHNR and FQNEAQ (reference sequence). The CDR3 runs 14 residues. The V segment lost 4 bases and the J segment 10 bases; nucleotides outside the gene matches: 4.